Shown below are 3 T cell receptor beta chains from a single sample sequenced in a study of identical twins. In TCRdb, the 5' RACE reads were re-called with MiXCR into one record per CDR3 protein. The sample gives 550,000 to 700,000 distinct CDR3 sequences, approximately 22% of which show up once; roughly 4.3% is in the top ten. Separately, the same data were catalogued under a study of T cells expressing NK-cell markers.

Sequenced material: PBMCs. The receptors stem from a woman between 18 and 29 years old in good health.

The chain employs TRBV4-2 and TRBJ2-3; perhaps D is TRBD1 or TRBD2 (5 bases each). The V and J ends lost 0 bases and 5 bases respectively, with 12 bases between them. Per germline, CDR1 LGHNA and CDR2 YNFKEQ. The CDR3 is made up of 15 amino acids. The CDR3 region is CASSQDDRGEDTQYF. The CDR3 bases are TGTGCCAGCAGCCAAGACGATAGGGGAGAAGATACGCAGTATTTT.

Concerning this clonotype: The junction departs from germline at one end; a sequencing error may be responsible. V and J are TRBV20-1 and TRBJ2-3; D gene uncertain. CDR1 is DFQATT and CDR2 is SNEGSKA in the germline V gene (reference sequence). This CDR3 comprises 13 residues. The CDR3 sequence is CSAGVTTQDAQYF. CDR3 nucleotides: TGCAGTGCTGGAGTAACTACTCAAGATGCGCAGTATTTT.

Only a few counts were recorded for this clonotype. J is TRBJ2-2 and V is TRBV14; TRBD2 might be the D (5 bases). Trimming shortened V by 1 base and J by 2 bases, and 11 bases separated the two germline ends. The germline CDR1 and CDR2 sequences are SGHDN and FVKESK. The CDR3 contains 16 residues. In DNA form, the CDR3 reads TGTGCCAGCAGCCAAGTACTGGGAGCTAACACCGGGGAGCTGTTTTTT. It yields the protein CASSQVLGANTGELFF.